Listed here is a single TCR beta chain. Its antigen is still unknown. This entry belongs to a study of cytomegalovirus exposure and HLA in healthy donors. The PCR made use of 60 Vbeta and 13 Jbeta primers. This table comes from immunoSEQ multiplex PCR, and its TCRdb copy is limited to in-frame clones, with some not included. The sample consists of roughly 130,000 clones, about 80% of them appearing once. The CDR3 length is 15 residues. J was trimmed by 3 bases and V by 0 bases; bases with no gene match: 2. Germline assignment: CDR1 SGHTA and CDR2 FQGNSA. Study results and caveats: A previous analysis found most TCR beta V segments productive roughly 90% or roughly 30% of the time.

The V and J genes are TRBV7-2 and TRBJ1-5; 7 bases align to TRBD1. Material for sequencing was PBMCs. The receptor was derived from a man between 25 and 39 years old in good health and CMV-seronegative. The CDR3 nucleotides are TGTGCCAGCAGCTTAGCGACAGGGACCAATCAGCCCCAGCATTTT. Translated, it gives CASSLATGTNQPQHF.